This TCR beta chain was recorded in a study of T cell responses to AZD1222 COVID-19 vaccine. Clones were read by immunoSEQ multiplex PCR, and TCRdb kept only the in-frame ones, dropping some. The sample lists about 99,000 clones; 70% to 90% were seen once. The V end was cut by 2 bases, the J end by 3 bases, with 14 bases between. The CDR3 is 15 amino acids. Germline V gene data show CDR1 as PRHDT and CDR2 as FYEKMQ (reference sequence). Study-wide points: White British ancestry dominated among donors, who included more females, and clonal diversity was possibly underestimated. As reported, nearly half of all spike-specific TCRs target variant regions that are unmutated.

A remark on this clone: Its specificity is not known.

This sequence joins TRBV13 and TRBJ2-7; no clear D gene. The specimen comprised peripheral blood, sampled on day 0 of AZD1222 vaccination. The sequence derives from an adult in good health. The CDR3 DNA sequence: TGTGCCAGCAGCTTATCCCTGGGCAGGAACTACGAGCAGTACTTC. Protein product: CASSLSLGRNYEQYF.